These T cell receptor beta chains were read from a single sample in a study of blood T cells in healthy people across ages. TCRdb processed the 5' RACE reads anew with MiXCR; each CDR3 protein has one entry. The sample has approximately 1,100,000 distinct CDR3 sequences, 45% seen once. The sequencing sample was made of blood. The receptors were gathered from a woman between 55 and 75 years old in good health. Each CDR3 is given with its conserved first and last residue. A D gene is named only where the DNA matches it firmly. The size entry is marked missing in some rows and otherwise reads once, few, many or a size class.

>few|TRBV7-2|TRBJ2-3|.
CASSGDTSTDTQYF
TGTGCCAGCAGCGGGGACACGAGCACAGATACGCAGTATTTT
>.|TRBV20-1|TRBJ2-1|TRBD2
CSARDLAGVIHEQFF
TGCAGTGCTAGAGACCTAGCGGGAGTAATCCATGAGCAGTTCTTC
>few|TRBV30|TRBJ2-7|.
CAWSKTGFSDEQYF
TGTGCCTGGAGTAAGACAGGTTTTTCCGACGAGCAGTACTTC
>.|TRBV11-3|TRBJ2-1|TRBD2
CASSLGGGRREQFF
TGTGCCAGCAGCTTGGGAGGCGGGAGGCGGGAGCAGTTCTTC
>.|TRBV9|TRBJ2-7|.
CASSAPLGSSYEQYF
TGTGCCAGCAGCGCCCCCTTGGGCAGCTCCTACGAGCAGTACTTC
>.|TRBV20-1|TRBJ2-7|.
CSAWGPDGNSYEQYF
TGCAGTGCGTGGGGACCTGACGGGAACTCCTACGAGCAGTACTTC
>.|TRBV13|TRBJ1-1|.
CASSTGPPGQQEAFF
TGTGCCAGCAGCACAGGCCCCCCAGGACAGCAGGAAGCTTTCTTT
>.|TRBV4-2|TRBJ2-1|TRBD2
CASSQGLAEIYNEQFF
TGTGCCAGCAGCCAAGGGCTAGCGGAGATATACAATGAGCAGTTCTTC
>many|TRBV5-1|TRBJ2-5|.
CASSPDPGVGTQYF
TGCGCCAGCAGCCCGGACCCGGGCGTAGGGACCCAGTACTTC
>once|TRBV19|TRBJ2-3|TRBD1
CASSRDRGLSDTQYF
TGTGCCAGTAGCCGGGACAGGGGGTTATCAGATACGCAGTATTTT
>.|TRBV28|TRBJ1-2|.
CASSLGPPMGGYTF
TGTGCCAGCAGTTTAGGGCCTCCCATGGGAGGCTACACCTTC
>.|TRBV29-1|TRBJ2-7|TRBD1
CSVDESISGTGGYHEQYF
TGCAGCGTTGACGAGAGCATTTCCGGGACAGGGGGTTATCACGAGCAGTACTTC
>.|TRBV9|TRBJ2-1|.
CASSVAVGGGNEQFF
TGTGCCAGCAGCGTAGCTGTAGGGGGTGGGAATGAGCAGTTCTTC
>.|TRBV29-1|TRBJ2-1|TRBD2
CSVEDQGTSGSQQFF
TGCAGCGTTGAAGATCAGGGGACTAGCGGGAGCCAGCAGTTCTTC
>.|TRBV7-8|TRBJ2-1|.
CASSHETLVNYNEQFF
TGTGCCAGCAGCCACGAGACACTGGTTAATTACAATGAGCAGTTCTTC
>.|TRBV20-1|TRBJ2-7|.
CSPSGASVEEQYF
TGCAGTCCTTCAGGGGCCTCGGTGGAGGAGCAGTACTTC
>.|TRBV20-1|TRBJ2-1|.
CSAERANEQFF
TGCAGTGCGGAGAGGGCCAATGAGCAGTTCTTC
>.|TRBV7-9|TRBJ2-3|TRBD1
CASSLRQGASTDTQYF
TGTGCCAGCAGCCTCAGACAGGGGGCGAGCACAGATACGCAGTATTTT